The 10 T cell receptor beta chains below were found in one sample sequenced in a study of CD8+ T cells in alopecia areata. RNA extraction was followed by reverse transcription into cDNA, which acted as the sequencing template. Sequenced by immunoSEQ multiplex PCR; TCRdb stores in-frame clones only, minus some. The sample carries 90,000 to 120,000 clones, around 59% recorded once. The sequencing sample was made of CD8+ T cells sorted from blood. Receptors originate from a human donor in good health.

V and J are TRBV6-1 and TRBJ2-5; 7 bases match TRBD1. The CDR3 is 14 amino acids. J lost 4 bases, V lost 6 bases, and 8 bases had no gene match. Germline V lookup: CDR1 MNHNS, CDR2 SASEGT. CDR3 DNA: TGTGCCAGCAGGACAGGGTTGGTAGGAGAGACCCAGTACTTC. It is translated as CASRTGLVGETQYF.

The chain carries TRBV7-9 and TRBJ2-5; 9 positions match TRBD1. CDR1 is SEHNR and CDR2 is FQNEAQ in the germline V gene (reference sequence). The CDR3 is 13 amino acids. The V segment lost 5 bases and the J segment 5 bases; nucleotides outside the gene matches: 3. The CDR3 nucleotides read TGTGCCAGCAGCCGGGACAGGGCGGAGACCCAGTACTTC. This sequence encodes CASSRDRAETQYF.

The table lists this clone with a few counts. The chain links TRBV7-9 to TRBJ2-5; possibly TRBD2 for D (6 bases). Trimming took off 5 bases at V and 5 bases at J, with 18 bases between the two ends. This CDR3 is built from 15 residues. Germline assignment: CDR1 SEHNR and CDR2 FQNEAQ (reference sequence). In DNA form, the CDR3 reads TGTGCCAGCAGCCCGCCCGGCGGGGTCCGCGAGACCCAGTACTTC. It is translated as CASSPPGGVRETQYF.

This sequence joins TRBV29-1 and TRBJ1-2, with 9 bases that match TRBD1. V was pared by 6 bases and J by 4 bases, with 15 bases of the junction left unmatched. This CDR3 is 16 amino acids long. The V gene's germline CDR1 is SQVTM and CDR2 ANQGSEA. The CDR3 sequence: CSVTSTTGGFGYGYTF. DNA for the CDR3: TGCAGCGTCACGAGTACGACAGGGGGTTTCGGCTATGGCTACACCTTC.

V usage is TRBV19 and J usage is TRBJ2-7; possible D gene TRBD2, 6 bases. Trimming cost V 1 base and J 4 bases, with 8 bases left between them. CDR3 length equals 13 residues. Germline V gene data show CDR1 as LNHDA and CDR2 as SQIVND (reference sequence). The CDR3 sequence is CASSIAEGYEQYF. The CDR3 nucleotides read TGTGCCAGTAGTATAGCGGAGGGGTACGAGCAGTACTTC. Variable domain in full (rest from reference TRBV19 and TRBJ2-7): DGGITQSPKYLFRKEGQNVTLSCEQNLNHDAMYWYRQDPGQGLRLIYYSQIVNDFQKGDIAEGYSVSREKKESFPLTVTSAQKNPTAFYLCASSIAEGYEQYFGPGTRLTVT.

The chain employs TRBV19 and TRBJ2-5; TRBD2 is a possible D gene (5 bases). The J call may not be correct, given that the DNA end is closer to TRBJ2-7. Per the germline V gene, CDR1 is LNHDA and CDR2 is SQIVND (reference sequence). This CDR3 region has 12 residues. CDR3 nucleotide sequence: TGTGCCAGTAGTACGGGAACTTCCGAGCAGTACTTC. Encoded protein: CASSTGTSEQYF.

V is TRBV5-1 and J is TRBJ2-7, with 9 positions matching TRBD1. J was trimmed by 2 bases and V by 4 bases; bases with no gene match: 7. The V gene's germline CDR1 is SGHRS and CDR2 YFSETQ. The length of the CDR3 is 15 residues. The CDR3 bases are TGCGCCAGCAGCCCTTCCGGGACAGGGCCCTACGAGCAGTACTTC. The encoded protein is CASSPSGTGPYEQYF.

The rearrangement joins TRBV29-1 to TRBJ2-2; no definite D call. Looked up from germline, CDR1 is SQVTM and CDR2 is ANQGSEA. The CDR3 has 11 amino acids. Trimming took 3 bases from V and 7 from J, leaving 6 bases between them. CDR3 sequence: CSVEGFGELFF. In DNA form, the CDR3 reads TGCAGCGTTGAGGGGTTCGGGGAGCTGTTTTTT.

The chain employs TRBV11-2 and TRBJ2-7, with a tentative D call TRBD2 (7 bases). V lost 5 bases to trimming and J lost 3 bases, with 14 bases between them. Germline CDR1 SGHAT, CDR2 FQNNGV. The length of the CDR3 is 14 residues. The CDR3 DNA sequence: TGTGCCAGCAGCCCCTCGGGGGGCAACTACGAGCAGTACTTC. As protein: CASSPSGGNYEQYF.

The chain carries TRBV7-9 and TRBJ1-2; D perhaps matches TRBD1 (6 bases). This CDR3 has 15 amino acids. Trimming shortened V by 5 bases and J by 4 bases, and 17 bases separated the two germline ends. CDR1 and CDR2 (germline): SEHNR, FQNEAQ (reference sequence). The CDR3 loop reads CASSPRTDITYGYTF. Written as DNA, the CDR3 is TGTGCCAGCAGCCCGCGGACAGACATCACCTATGGCTACACCTTC.